A selection of T cell receptor beta chains follows, all from one sample in a study of memory CD4+ T cells and cytomegalovirus serostatus. Some clones are missing from TCRdb's copy, which holds only in-frame ones; the method was immunoSEQ multiplex PCR. The table has about 60,000 clones, roughly 80% seen once. Specimen: memory CD4+ T cells from blood. The receptors stem from an adult in good health and CMV-seronegative. CDR3s include the opening cysteine and the closing phenylalanine or tryptophan. D genes are given only for firm matches. For some rows the clone size is stated as once, few or many, or as a class when expanded; others skip it.

CDR3 protein | CDR3 DNA | V gene | D gene | J gene | clone size
CASSFTDTQPQHF | TGTGCCAGCAGCTTCACGGACACTCAGCCCCAGCATTTT | TRBV7-9 | - | TRBJ1-5 | -
CAIRDYNSPLHF | TGTGCCATCAGGGATTATAATTCACCCCTCCACTTT | TRBV10-3 | - | TRBJ1-6 | -
CASSRGSGETQYF | TGTGCCAGCTCACGAGGTTCCGGGGAGACCCAGTACTTC | TRBV18 | - | TRBJ2-5 | -
CASSRTAGANTGELFF | TGCGCCAGCAGCCGTACAGCGGGAGCGAACACCGGGGAGCTGTTTTTT | TRBV5-1 | TRBD2 | TRBJ2-2 | -
CASSLGGGQTYEQYF | TGTGCCAGCAGCTTAGGCGGGGGGCAGACCTACGAGCAGTACTTC | TRBV13 | - | TRBJ2-7 | -
CASTRQGFTGGYTF | TGTGCCAGCACCAGACAGGGATTCACTGGTGGCTACACCTTC | TRBV6-5 | TRBD1 | TRBJ1-2 | -
CASSLAGGEWETQYF | TGTGCCAGCAGCTTAGCGGGGGGGGAGTGGGAGACCCAGTACTTC | TRBV7-8 | TRBD2 | TRBJ2-5 | -
CASSMSLGRGQNEQYF | TGCGCCAGCAGCATGAGTTTGGGCAGGGGGCAAAACGAGCAGTACTTC | TRBV5-1 | TRBD1 | TRBJ2-7 | -
CASSIRRGGTDTQYF | TGTGCCAGTAGTATACGGCGGGGGGGCACAGATACGCAGTATTTT | TRBV19 | TRBD2 | TRBJ2-3 | -
CASSAGTESAVDTIYF | TGTGCCAGCAGCGCCGGGACTGAGTCGGCGGTTGACACCATATATTTT | TRBV7-9 | - | TRBJ1-3 | -
CASYGYSSTDTQYF | TGTGCCAGCTACGGTTACTCTAGCACAGATACGCAGTATTTT | TRBV27 | - | TRBJ2-3 | -
CASSPRGISSYEQYF | TGTGCCAGCAGCCCGCGGGGGATCAGCTCCTACGAGCAGTACTTC | TRBV7-2 | TRBD2 | TRBJ2-7 | -
CASSVSWNTEAFF | TGTGCCAGCAGCGTATCATGGAACACTGAAGCTTTCTTT | TRBV9 | - | TRBJ1-1 | few
CASRRDGGNSPLHF | TGTGCCAGCAGGCGGGATGGGGGAAATTCACCCCTCCACTTT | TRBV6-5 | - | TRBJ1-6 | -
CASSPSTGDGYGYTF | TGTGCCAGCTCACCTTCCACGGGGGATGGATATGGCTACACCTTC | TRBV18 | - | TRBJ1-2 | -